What follows are 7 T cell receptor beta chains derived from one specimen sequenced in a study of blood T cell repertoires in COVID-19. Libraries were prepared by immunoSEQ multiplex PCR; TCRdb keeps only in-frame clonotypes and omits some of them. Among 250,000 to 300,000 clones, 88% were seen once, and the ten largest hold roughly 10%. The sample was peripheral blood. These receptor sequences come from a woman in her 70s with COVID-19, enrolled during active disease.

CDR3 sequence (DNA): TGTGCCAGCTCCTACCAGGGGGATTATGGCTACACCTTC. Translated, it gives CASSYQGDYGYTF. This chain links TRBV18 with TRBJ1-2; the match to TRBD1 covers 7 bases. CDR3 length: 13 residues. Germline CDR1 KGHSH, CDR2 LQKENI. Germline trimming cut 6 bases from V and 5 bases from J; bases unmatched to any gene: 6.

This clone showed up just a few times. The chain employs TRBV30 and TRBJ1-1, with 10 bases that match TRBD1. Trimming took 0 bases from V and 11 from J; bases not matched to a gene: 12. Germline CDR1 reads GTSNPN; CDR2 reads SVGIG (reference sequence). The CDR3 spans 15 residues. CDR3 loop: CAWSVRWDRGREAFF. The CDR3 coding sequence is TGTGCCTGGAGTGTACGATGGGACAGGGGACGTGAGGCTTTCTTT.

The V gene is TRBV12-5, the J gene TRBJ2-2, with 8 bases that match TRBD1. The CDR3 runs 15 residues. Germline V gene sequence: CDR1 LGHNT, CDR2 FRNRAP. Trimming at V came to 5 bases and at J to 3 bases, leaving 5 bases not matched to a gene. CDR3 in amino acids: CASGTGQGDTGELFF. CDR3 nucleotides: TGTGCTAGTGGTACCGGACAGGGCGACACCGGGGAGCTGTTTTTT.

This chain joins TRBV2 and TRBJ2-7; TRBD1 matches 9 bases. CDR1 SNHLY and CDR2 FYNNEI come from the germline V gene. The CDR3 runs 14 residues. Losses at the gene ends were 6 bases for V and 2 bases for J; bases not matched to a gene: 5. In DNA, the CDR3 is TGTGCCAGCAGAGGTAGACAGGGGGCCTACGAGCAGTACTTC. It yields the protein CASRGRQGAYEQYF.

The V and J genes are TRBV6-5 and TRBJ1-6; a weak D match, TRBD1 (6 bases). The germline gives CDR1 MNHEY, CDR2 SVGAGI. This CDR3 comprises 15 residues. The V gene lost 5 bases and the J gene lost 5 bases, with 13 bases spanning the gap. The CDR3 nucleotides are TGTGCCAGCAGTACGACCGGGGGGCATAATTCACCCCTCCACTTT. This gives the protein CASSTTGGHNSPLHF.

The chain is built from TRBV6-5 and TRBJ1-2; the D gene is possibly TRBD1 (6 bases). The CDR3 extends over 13 amino acids. Trimming took 6 bases from V and 8 from J, leaving 16 bases between them. Germline V gene data show CDR1 as MNHEY and CDR2 as SVGAGI. The CDR3: CASSDTRGRGYTF. The CDR3 coding sequence is TGTGCCAGCAGCGATACGAGGGGGAGAGGCTACACCTTC.

The chain is built from TRBV10-3 and TRBJ1-2; no clear D. V was pared by 10 bases and J by 6 bases, with 21 bases between. The CDR3 extends over 14 amino acids. Germline values: CDR1 ENHRY, CDR2 SYGVKD. The CDR3 is CATLEGTATNGYTF. The DNA of the CDR3 is TGTGCCACCTTGGAGGGTACAGCAACTAATGGCTACACCTTC.